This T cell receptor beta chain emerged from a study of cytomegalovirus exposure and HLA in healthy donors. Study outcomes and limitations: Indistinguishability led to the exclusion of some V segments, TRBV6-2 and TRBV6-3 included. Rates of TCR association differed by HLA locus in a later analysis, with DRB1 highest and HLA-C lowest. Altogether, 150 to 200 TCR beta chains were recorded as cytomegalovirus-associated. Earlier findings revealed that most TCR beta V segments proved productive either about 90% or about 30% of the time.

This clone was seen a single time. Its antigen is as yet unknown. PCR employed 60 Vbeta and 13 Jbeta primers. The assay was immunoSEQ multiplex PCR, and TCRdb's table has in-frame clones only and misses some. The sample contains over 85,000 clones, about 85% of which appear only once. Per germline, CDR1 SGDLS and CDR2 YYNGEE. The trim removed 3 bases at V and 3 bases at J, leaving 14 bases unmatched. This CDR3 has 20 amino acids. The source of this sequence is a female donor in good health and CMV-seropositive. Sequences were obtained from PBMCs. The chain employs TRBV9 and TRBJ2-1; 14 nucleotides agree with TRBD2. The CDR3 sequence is CASSGGMTSGRAVVYNEQFF. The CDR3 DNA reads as TGTGCCAGCAGCGGGGGGATGACTAGCGGGAGGGCGGTCGTCTACAATGAGCAGTTCTTC. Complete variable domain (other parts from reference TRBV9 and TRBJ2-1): DSGVTQTPKHLITATGQRVTLRCSPRSGDLSVYWYQQSLDQGLQFLIQYYNGEERAKGNILERFSAQQFPDLHSELNLSSLELGDSALYFCASSGGMTSGRAVVYNEQFFGPGTRLTVL.